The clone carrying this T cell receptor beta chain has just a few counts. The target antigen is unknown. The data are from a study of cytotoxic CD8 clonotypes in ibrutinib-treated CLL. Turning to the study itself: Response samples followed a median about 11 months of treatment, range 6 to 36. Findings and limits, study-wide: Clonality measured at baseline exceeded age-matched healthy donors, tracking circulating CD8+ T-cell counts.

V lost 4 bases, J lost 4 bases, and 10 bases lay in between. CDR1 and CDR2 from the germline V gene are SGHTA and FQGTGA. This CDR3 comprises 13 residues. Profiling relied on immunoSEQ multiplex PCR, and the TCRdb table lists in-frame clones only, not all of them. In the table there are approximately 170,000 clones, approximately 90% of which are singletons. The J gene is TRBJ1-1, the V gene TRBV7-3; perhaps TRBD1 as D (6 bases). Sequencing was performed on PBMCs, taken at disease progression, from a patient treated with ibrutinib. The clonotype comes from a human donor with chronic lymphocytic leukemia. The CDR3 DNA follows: TGTGCCAGCAGCTCAGGGGCTAGCACTGAAGCTTTCTTT. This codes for CASSSGASTEAFF.